What follows are 7 T cell receptor beta chains derived from one specimen sequenced in a study of CD8 T cells in ankylosing spondylitis. Each CDR3 protein is one row after TCRdb ran MiXCR on the 5' RACE reads. The sample yields roughly 670,000 distinct CDR3 sequences, about 20% seen once. Antigens of these TCRs are unknown. Study observations and caveats: Within ankylosing spondylitis blood, a TCR beta motif made up of seven to nine highly homologous variants appeared to be characteristic.

Specimen: blood, either unsorted or a sorted T cell fraction (not recorded which). These receptors originate from a male donor with ankylosing spondylitis.

This rearrangement joins TRBV12-3 or TRBV12-4 to TRBJ1-2; no clear D gene. The V end lost 6 bases, the J end lost 4 bases, and 12 bases lay between the germline ends. The CDR3 extends over 13 amino acids. The CDR3 DNA reads TGTGCCAGCAGCCCCGGGCCTCTCTATGGCTACACCTTC. Translated, it gives CASSPGPLYGYTF.

The chain has TRBV20-1 and TRBJ2-3; the match to TRBD2 covers 9 bases. This CDR3 region has 15 residues. V lost 3 bases and J lost 4; bases outside the gene matches: 8. Germline CDR1 is DFQATT and CDR2 is SNEGSKA (reference sequence). The CDR3 is CSASVGGGASDTQYF. CDR3 nucleotide sequence: TGCAGTGCTAGTGTCGGCGGGGGGGCCTCAGATACGCAGTATTTT.

This clonotype has just a few counts. The chain recombines TRBV28 with TRBJ2-7; D is possibly TRBD1 (6 bases). The germline V and J ends were trimmed by 6 bases and 2 bases, with 11 bases remaining between them. Germline lookup yields CDR1 MDHEN and CDR2 SYDVKM. This CDR3 comprises 13 residues. CDR3 sequence (DNA): TGTGCCAGCAGACAGGACAGCCCCTACGAGCAGTACTTC. Amino acid sequence: CASRQDSPYEQYF. The whole variable domain, remainder taken from reference TRBV28 and TRBJ2-7, is DVKVTQSSRYLVKRTGEKVFLECVQDMDHENMFWYRQDPGLGLRLIYFSYDVKMKEKGDIPEGYSVSREKKERFSLILESASTNQTSMYLCASRQDSPYEQYFGPGTRLTVT.

This clonotype was recorded a few times. The rearrangement links TRBV7-3 to TRBJ1-1; D gene uncertain. Germline assignment: CDR1 SGHTA and CDR2 FQGTGA. Trimming removed 1 base at V and 7 bases at J, with 13 bases between. This CDR3 spans 14 amino acids. CDR3 DNA: TGTGCCAGCAGCTTAATTCCAGGCTCCAATGAAGCTTTCTTT. The encoded protein is CASSLIPGSNEAFF.

The sample holds a few counts of this clonotype. The chain carries TRBV12-5 and TRBJ2-1; D is tentatively TRBD1 or TRBD2 (6 bases each). The germline V gene has CDR1 LGHNT and CDR2 FRNRAP. Trimming removed 3 bases from V and 9 bases from J, with 18 bases in between. This CDR3 region has 15 residues. The CDR3 coding sequence is TGTGCTAGTGGTTTTTTTCGGCAGGGGAGGCCTGAGCAGTTCTTC. Amino acid sequence: CASGFFRQGRPEQFF.

In its sample, this clonotype was seen a few times. V usage is TRBV7-2 and J usage is TRBJ2-1, with TRBD2 matching 10 bases. This CDR3 is built from 14 residues. The germline V gene encodes CDR1 SGHTA and CDR2 FQGNSA. V lost 2 bases, J lost 15 bases, and 10 bases stayed unmatched. The CDR3 region is CASSLLAGASGWFF. For the CDR3, the DNA is TGTGCCAGCAGCTTACTAGCGGGGGCCTCCGGGTGGTTCTTC.

J is TRBJ2-1 and V is TRBV29-1, with 9 bases aligning to TRBD2. Unmatched junction bases numbered 7, after V lost 3 bases and J lost 4 bases. This CDR3 comprises 15 residues. Per the germline V gene, CDR1 is SQVTM and CDR2 is ANQGSEA. The CDR3 sequence: CSVEPRTSVYNEQFF. Here the CDR3 DNA reads TGCAGCGTTGAGCCAAGGACTAGCGTGTACAATGAGCAGTTCTTC.